These T cell receptor beta chains were read from a single sample in a study of response to subunit inactivated influenza vaccine. Using its own MiXCR run on the RT-PCR reads, TCRdb lists one record per CDR3 protein. The sample lists approximately 500,000 distinct CDR3 sequences, approximately 13% seen once, with over 10% in the top ten. The input for sequencing was PBMCs from blood, taken about 40 days after vaccination. The origin of the receptors is a man aged 50 or older who received an inactivated influenza vaccine. Both conserved end residues are part of each CDR3. The D gene is left open where the match is weak. Clone size is stated in some rows and not others, as once, few, many or a class when expanded.

few	-	TRBJ1-6	TRBV11-2	TGTGCCAGCAGCTTACAGGGGTCCTATAATTCACCCCTCCACTTT	CASSLQGSYNSPLHF
-	TRBD1	TRBJ2-2	TRBV12-3/TRBV12-4	TGTGCCAGCAGCCCCGGGACAGGGGGCCGCACCGGGGAGCTGTTTTTT	CASSPGTGGRTGELFF
-	-	TRBJ2-1	TRBV20-1	TGCAGTGCCCAGACAGTCTCCTACAATGAGCAGTTCTTC	CSAQTVSYNEQFF
few	TRBD1	TRBJ1-6	TRBV20-1	TGCAGTGCTAGTTCTTACAGGGGCTTCTCACCCCTCCACTTT	CSASSYRGFSPLHF
few	-	TRBJ2-1	TRBV7-2	TGTGCCAGCAGCACCACTAGTTCCCACAATGAGCAGTTCTTC	CASSTTSSHNEQFF
-	TRBD1	TRBJ1-1	TRBV6-2/TRBV6-3	TGTGCCAGCAGTCCGCGAGGGGGCAAGGCTTTCTTT	CASSPRGGKAFF
-	TRBD1	TRBJ2-2	TRBV24-1	TGTGCCACCAGTGATTGGGGGACAGTGACCGGGGAGCTGTTTTTT	CATSDWGTVTGELFF
-	TRBD2	TRBJ2-4	TRBV7-2	TGTGCCACCGCCGTAGCGGGAGTGTTATACTTC	CATAVAGVLYF
-	-	TRBJ1-5	TRBV9	TGTGCCAGCAGCGAGGGCGCGTCTCAGCCCCAGCATTTT	CASSEGASQPQHF
many	TRBD2	TRBJ2-2	TRBV28	TGTGCCAGCAGTACCGGGACTAGCGGCGGGGAGCTGTTTTTT	CASSTGTSGGELFF
few	TRBD2	TRBJ2-3	TRBV12-3/TRBV12-4	TGTGCCAATTCCGGGGGGGCTTCGGCAGATACGCAGTATTTT	CANSGGASADTQYF
-	TRBD1	TRBJ2-5	TRBV4-1	TGCGCCAGCAGCCAAGACCGCGGGACAGGGGGCCGGGAGACCCAGTACTTC	CASSQDRGTGGRETQYF
-	TRBD1	TRBJ2-7	TRBV6-5	TGTGCCAGCAGTTACAAACCCGGGACAGGAGCCTACGAGCAGTACTTC	CASSYKPGTGAYEQYF
few	-	TRBJ2-2	TRBV5-1	TGCGCCAGCAGACAGGGGAGGACCGGGGAGCTGTTTTTT	CASRQGRTGELFF
few	TRBD1	TRBJ1-1	TRBV7-9	TGTGCCAGCAGCTTAGAGGGACAGGGGAGTTTGGCTTTCTTT	CASSLEGQGSLAFF
-	-	TRBJ1-3	TRBV5-6	TGTGCCAGCAGCTTGCAGCCGGGCTCTGGAAACACCATATATTTT	CASSLQPGSGNTIYF
-	-	TRBJ2-7	TRBV11-3	TGTGCCAGCACCCCTCGCAGGACCTACGAGCAGTACTTC	CASTPRRTYEQYF
-	TRBD2	TRBJ2-3	TRBV12-3/TRBV12-4	TGTGCCAGCTGTTTAGCGAGTTGGCGGGAGATAGGTAGCACAGATACGCAGTATTTT	CASCLASWREIGSTDTQYF
few	TRBD2	TRBJ2-3	TRBV12-3/TRBV12-4	TGTGCCAGCCGGGAACGAGCGGGGGGGCTGGATACGCAGTATTTT	CASRERAGGLDTQYF
few	-	TRBJ2-7	TRBV6-1	TGTGCCAGCACTCTCGGAGGGAACTACGAGCAGTACTTC	CASTLGGNYEQYF
-	TRBD1	TRBJ2-7	TRBV2	TGTGCCAGCAGTGAGTGGCAGGGGGAGGAGCAGTACTTC	CASSEWQGEEQYF
few	TRBD1	TRBJ2-7	TRBV4-2	TGTGCCAGCAGCCAAGTGTTGGGACAGGGGGTCGTCGAGCAGTACTTC	CASSQVLGQGVVEQYF
few	TRBD2	TRBJ2-3	TRBV12-3/TRBV12-4	TGTGCCAGCAGGCGGGGGAACACAGATACGCAGTATTTT	CASRRGNTDTQYF
-	-	TRBJ2-5	TRBV5-1	TGCGCCAGCAGCTTTGGCCCGTTGAAGGAGACCCAGTACTTC	CASSFGPLKETQYF
many	-	TRBJ2-5	TRBV25-1	TGTGCCAGCAGTGAGGGAAGGGCGCAAGAGACCCAGTACTTC	CASSEGRAQETQYF
few	-	TRBJ2-5	TRBV7-8	TGTGCCAGCAGCTTGAAACTAGGTTGGCAAGAGACCCAGTACTTC	CASSLKLGWQETQYF
few	-	TRBJ2-7	TRBV12-3/TRBV12-4	TGTGCCAGCAGTTTAGACTTGACCTCCTACGAGCAGTACTTC	CASSLDLTSYEQYF
few	-	TRBJ1-1	TRBV7-9	TGTGCCAGCAGTTACCCATTCGAGGGCCCGAGAACTGAAGCTTTCTTT	CASSYPFEGPRTEAFF
-	TRBD1	TRBJ2-1	TRBV20-1	TGCAGTGCTAGAGGAATAACACCGGGACAGGGAGTGCATGAGCAGTTCTTC	CSARGITPGQGVHEQFF